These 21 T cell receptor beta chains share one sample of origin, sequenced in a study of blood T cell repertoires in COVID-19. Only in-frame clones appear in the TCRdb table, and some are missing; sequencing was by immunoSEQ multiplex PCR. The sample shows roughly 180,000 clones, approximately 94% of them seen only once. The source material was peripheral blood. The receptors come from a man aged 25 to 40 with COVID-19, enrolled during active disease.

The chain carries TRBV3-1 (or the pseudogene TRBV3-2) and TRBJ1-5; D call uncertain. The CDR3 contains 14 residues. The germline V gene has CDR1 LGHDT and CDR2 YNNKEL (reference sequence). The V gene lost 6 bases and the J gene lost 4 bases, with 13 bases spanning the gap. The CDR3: CASSSGLENQPQHF. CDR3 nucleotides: TGTGCCAGCAGTTCTGGACTGGAGAATCAGCCCCAGCATTTT.

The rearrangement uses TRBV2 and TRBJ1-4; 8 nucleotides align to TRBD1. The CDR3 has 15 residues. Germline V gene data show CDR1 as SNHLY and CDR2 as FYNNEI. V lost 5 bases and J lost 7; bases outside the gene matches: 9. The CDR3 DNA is TGTGCCAGCAGTACACAGGGGGGGACGAGTGAAAAACTGTTTTTT. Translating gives CASSTQGGTSEKLFF.

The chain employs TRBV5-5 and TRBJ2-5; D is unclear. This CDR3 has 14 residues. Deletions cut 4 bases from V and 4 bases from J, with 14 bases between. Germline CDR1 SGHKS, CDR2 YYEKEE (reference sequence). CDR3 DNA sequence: TGTGCCAGCAGCCAAAACGGTGGTACAGAGACCCAGTACTTC. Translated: CASSQNGGTETQYF.

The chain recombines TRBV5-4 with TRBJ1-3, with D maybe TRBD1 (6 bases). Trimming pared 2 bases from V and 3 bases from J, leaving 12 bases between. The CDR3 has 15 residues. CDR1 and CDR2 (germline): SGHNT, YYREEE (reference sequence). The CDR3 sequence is CASSLMGAGGNTIYF. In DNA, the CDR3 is TGTGCCAGCAGCTTAATGGGGGCAGGTGGAAACACCATATATTTT.

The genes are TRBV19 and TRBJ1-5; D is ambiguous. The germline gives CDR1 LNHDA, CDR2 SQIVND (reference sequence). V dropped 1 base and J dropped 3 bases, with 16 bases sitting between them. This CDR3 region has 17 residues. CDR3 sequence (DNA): TGTGCCAGTAGTATAGTGTCAACGGAGGCATACAATCAGCCCCAGCATTTT. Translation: CASSIVSTEAYNQPQHF. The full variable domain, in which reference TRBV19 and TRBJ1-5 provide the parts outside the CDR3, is DGGITQSPKYLFRKEGQNVTLSCEQNLNHDAMYWYRQDPGQGLRLIYYSQIVNDFQKGDIAEGYSVSREKKESFPLTVTSAQKNPTAFYLCASSIVSTEAYNQPQHFGDGTRLSIL.

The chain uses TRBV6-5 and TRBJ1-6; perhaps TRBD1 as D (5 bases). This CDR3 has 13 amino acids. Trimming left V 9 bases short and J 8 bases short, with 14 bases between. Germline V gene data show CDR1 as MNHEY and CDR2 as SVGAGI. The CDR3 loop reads CASTGILDSPLHF. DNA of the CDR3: TGTGCCAGTACAGGTATTCTGGATTCACCCCTCCACTTT.

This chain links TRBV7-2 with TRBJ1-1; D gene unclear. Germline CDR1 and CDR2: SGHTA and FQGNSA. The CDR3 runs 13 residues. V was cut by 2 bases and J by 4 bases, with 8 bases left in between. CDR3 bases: TGTGCCAGCAGCTTAAAGGGAGCCACTGAAGCTTTCTTT. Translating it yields CASSLKGATEAFF.

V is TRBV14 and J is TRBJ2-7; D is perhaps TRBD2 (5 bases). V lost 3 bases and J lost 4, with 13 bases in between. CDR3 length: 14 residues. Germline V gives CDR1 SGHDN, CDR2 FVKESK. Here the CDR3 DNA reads TGTGCCAGCAGCCAGACCGGGATAAAGTACGAGCAGTACTTC. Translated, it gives CASSQTGIKYEQYF.

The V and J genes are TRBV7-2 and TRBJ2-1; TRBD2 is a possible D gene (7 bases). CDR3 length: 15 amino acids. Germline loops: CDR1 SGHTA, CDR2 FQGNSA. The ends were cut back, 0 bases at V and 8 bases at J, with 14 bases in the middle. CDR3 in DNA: TGTGCCAGCAGCTTAGCCGGGGGGCGGCGGGATGAGCAGTTCTTC. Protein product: CASSLAGGRRDEQFF.

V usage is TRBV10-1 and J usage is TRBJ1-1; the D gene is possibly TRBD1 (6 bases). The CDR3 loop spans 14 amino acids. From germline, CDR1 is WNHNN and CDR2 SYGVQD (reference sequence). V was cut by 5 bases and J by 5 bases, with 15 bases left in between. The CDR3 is CASSPQGGGTEAFF. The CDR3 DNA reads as TGCGCCAGCAGTCCACAGGGAGGGGGGACTGAAGCTTTCTTT.

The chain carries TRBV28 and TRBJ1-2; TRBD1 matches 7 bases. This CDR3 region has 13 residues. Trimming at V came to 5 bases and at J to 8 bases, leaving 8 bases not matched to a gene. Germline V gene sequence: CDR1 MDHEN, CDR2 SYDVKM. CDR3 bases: TGTGCCAGCAGTGGACAGGTCCGTGGGGGCTACACCTTC. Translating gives CASSGQVRGGYTF.

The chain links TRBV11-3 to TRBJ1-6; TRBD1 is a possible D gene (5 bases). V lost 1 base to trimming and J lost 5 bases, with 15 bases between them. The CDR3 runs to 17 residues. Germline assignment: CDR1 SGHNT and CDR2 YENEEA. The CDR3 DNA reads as TGTGCCAGCAGCTTAGTAGAGCAGGGTACCGATAATTCACCCCTCCACTTT. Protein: CASSLVEQGTDNSPLHF.

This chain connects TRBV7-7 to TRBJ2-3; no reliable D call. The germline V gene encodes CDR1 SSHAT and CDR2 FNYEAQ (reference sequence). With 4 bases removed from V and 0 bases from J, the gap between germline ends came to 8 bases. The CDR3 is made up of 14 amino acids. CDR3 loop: CASSSSTSTDTQYF. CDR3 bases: TGTGCCAGCAGCTCGTCGACTAGCACAGATACGCAGTATTTT.

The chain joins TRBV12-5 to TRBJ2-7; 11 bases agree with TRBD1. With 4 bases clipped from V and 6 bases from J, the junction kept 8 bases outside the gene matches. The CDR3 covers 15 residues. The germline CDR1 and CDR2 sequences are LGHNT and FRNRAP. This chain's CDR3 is CASGSPPGTGGEQYF. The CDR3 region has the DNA TGTGCTAGTGGTTCACCCCCCGGGACAGGGGGCGAGCAGTACTTC.

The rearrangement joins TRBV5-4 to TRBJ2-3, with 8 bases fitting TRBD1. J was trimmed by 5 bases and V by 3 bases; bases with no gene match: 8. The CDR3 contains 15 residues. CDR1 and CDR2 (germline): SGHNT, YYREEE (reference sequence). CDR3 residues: CASSYRQGQGDTQYF. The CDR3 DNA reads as TGTGCCAGCAGCTACCGACAGGGGCAGGGAGATACGCAGTATTTT. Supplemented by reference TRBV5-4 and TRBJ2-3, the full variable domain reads ETGVTQSPTHLIKTRGQQVTLRCSSQSGHNTVSWYQQALGQGPQFIFQYYREEENGRGNFPPRFSGLQFPNYSSELNVNALELDDSALYLCASSYRQGQGDTQYFGPGTRLTVL.

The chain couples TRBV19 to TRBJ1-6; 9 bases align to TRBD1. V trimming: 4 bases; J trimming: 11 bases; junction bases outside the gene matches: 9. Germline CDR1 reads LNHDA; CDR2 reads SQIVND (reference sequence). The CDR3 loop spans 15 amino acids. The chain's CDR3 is CASSSTGTGYPPLHF. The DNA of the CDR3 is TGTGCCAGTAGTAGTACCGGGACAGGGTATCCACCCCTCCACTTT.

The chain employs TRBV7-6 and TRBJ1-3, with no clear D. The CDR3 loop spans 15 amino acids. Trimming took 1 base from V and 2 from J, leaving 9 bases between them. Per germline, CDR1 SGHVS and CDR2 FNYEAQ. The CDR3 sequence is CASSLVRGPGNTIYF. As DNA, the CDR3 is TGTGCCAGCAGCTTAGTACGGGGTCCTGGAAACACCATATATTTT.

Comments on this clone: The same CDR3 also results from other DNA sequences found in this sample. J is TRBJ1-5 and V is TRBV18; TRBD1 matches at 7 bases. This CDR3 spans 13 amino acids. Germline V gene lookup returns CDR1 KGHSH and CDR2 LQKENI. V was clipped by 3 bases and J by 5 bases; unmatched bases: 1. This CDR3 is CASSPGQDQPQHF. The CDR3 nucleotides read TGTGCCAGCTCACCCGGACAGGATCAGCCCCAGCATTTT.

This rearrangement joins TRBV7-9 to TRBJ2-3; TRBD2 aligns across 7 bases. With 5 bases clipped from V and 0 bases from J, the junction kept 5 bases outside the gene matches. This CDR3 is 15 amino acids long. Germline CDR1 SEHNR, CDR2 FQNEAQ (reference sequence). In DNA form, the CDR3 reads TGTGCCAGCAGCCGGACTAGACCTAGCACAGATACGCAGTATTTT. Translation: CASSRTRPSTDTQYF.

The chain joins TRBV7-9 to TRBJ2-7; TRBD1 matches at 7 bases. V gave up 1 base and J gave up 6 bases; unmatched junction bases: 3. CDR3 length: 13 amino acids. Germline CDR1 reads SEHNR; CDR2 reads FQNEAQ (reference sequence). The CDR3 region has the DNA TGTGCCAGCAGCTTAGTTTCAGGGGGCGAGCAGTACTTC. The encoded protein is CASSLVSGGEQYF.

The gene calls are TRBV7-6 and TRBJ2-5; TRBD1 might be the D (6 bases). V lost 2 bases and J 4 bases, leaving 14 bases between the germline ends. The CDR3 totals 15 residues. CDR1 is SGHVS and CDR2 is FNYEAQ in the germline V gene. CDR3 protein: CASSLSIRGLETQYF. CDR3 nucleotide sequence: TGTGCCAGCAGCTTAAGCATTAGGGGGTTAGAGACCCAGTACTTC.